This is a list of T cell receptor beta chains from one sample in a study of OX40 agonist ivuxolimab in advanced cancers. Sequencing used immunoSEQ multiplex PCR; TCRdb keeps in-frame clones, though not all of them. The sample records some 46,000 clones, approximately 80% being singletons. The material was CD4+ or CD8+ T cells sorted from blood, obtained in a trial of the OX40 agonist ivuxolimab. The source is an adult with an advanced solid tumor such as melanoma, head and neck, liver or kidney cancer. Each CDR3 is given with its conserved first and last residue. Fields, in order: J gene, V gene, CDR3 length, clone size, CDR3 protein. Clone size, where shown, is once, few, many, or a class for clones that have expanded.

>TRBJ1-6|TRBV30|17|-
CAWSRDRGGSYNSPLHF
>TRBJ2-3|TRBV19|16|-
CASSWAGGSGTDTQYF
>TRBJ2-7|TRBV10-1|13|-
CASSEGPSQKENF
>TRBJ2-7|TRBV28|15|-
CASSPGTGPSYEQYF
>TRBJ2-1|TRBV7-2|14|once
CASSSPSLRNEQFF
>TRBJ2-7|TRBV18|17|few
CASSPFPLGRGFQEQYF
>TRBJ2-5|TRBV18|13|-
CASSWGTGETQYF
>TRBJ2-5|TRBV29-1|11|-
CSVEDGRGSDF
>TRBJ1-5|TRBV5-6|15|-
CASSLRDISNQPQHF
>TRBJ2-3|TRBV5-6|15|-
CASSLIGESTDTQYF
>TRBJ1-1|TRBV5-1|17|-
CASSLHEALTGKLEAFF
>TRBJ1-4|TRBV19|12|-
CASSWGGEKLFF
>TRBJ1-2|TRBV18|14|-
CASSPGDRNYGYTF
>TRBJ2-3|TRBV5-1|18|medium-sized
CASSFGVSASGVTDTQYF
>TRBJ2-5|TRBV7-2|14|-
CASSLAGGGETQYF
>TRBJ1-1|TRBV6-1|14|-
CASRNTNHDSEAFF
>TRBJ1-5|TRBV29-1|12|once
CSVGNGNQPQHF
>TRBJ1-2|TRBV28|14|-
CASSLPDSVYGYTF
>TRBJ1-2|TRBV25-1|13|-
CASSVLENYGYTF
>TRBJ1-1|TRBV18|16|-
CASSRTGGGMNTEAFF
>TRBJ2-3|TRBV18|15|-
CASSLDRDSTDTQYF
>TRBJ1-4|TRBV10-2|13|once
CASRDWLREKLFF
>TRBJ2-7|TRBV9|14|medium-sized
CASSVRLAGDEQYF
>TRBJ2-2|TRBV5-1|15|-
CASSLGTGNTGELFF
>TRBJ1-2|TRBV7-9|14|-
CASSPGTGDYGYTF
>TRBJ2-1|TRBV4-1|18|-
CASSRPGAGGTDYNEQFF
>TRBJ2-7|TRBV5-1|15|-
CASSTGTSSSYEQYF
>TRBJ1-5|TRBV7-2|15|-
CASSRGGNSNQPQHF
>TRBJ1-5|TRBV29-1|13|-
CSVDPGEGQPQHF
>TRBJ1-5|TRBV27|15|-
CASSARSYSNQPQHF
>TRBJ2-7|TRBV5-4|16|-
CASSLGLAGGQNEQYF